This T cell receptor beta chain was captured by sequencing in a study of blood T cell repertoires in COVID-19. For the study at large: Specimens from acute and convalescent COVID-19 originated in the United States, Italy and Spain. The cDNA or gDNA used as material had been derived from T cells, B-cell-depleted T cells, or PBMCs.

The germline gives CDR1 SGHVS, CDR2 FQNEAQ. V lost 3 bases and J lost 5; bases outside the gene matches: 10. The CDR3 is 17 residues long. Under the authors' procedure: By means of reference gene primer amplification, nucleated cell counts were estimated. Method: immunoSEQ multiplex PCR; TCRdb's copy keeps in-frame clones and lacks some. V and J calls and clone size are those listed in that table; D and trimming were worked out from the DNA. The repertoire holds fewer than 95,000 clones, with approximately 79% as singletons. A single count supports this clone. The chain combines TRBV7-8 with TRBJ1-6; TRBD1 matches 7 bases. This TCR came from a woman of 80 years or more with acute or convalescent COVID-19. Source material: peripheral blood. As DNA, the CDR3 is TGTGCCAGCAGCTTGGGACCCCGGGACAGCCATAATTCACCCCTCCACTTT. Encoded protein: CASSLGPRDSHNSPLHF. Full variable domain (missing parts from reference TRBV7-8 and TRBJ1-6): GAGVSQSPRYKVAKRGQDVALRCDPISGHVSLFWYQQALGQGPEFLTYFQNEAQLDKSGLPSDRFFAERPEGSVSTLKIQRTQQEDSAVYLCASSLGPRDSHNSPLHFGNGTRLTVT.